Listed here is a single T cell receptor beta chain. Its target is not known. V lost 0 bases and J 4 bases, leaving 8 bases between the germline ends. The CDR3 is 14 amino acids. Germline CDR1 and CDR2: SGHDT and YYEEEE. The sample originates from a study of OX40 agonist ivuxolimab in advanced cancers. Points from the study as a whole: Averaging showed that CD8+ T cells had more expanded clones than CD4+ did.

Here immunoSEQ multiplex PCR was the method, and the copy in TCRdb shows in-frame clones only, minus some. The profile covers some 2,400 clones, with around 83% appearing a single time and about 18% taken by the ten largest. Systemic immunosuppression or a history of autoimmune disease excluded patients. J is TRBJ1-5 and V is TRBV5-6; no reliable D call. The input for sequencing was CD4+ or CD8+ T cells sorted from blood, taken in a trial of the OX40 agonist ivuxolimab. This clonotype originated in an adult with an advanced solid tumor such as melanoma, head and neck, liver or kidney cancer. This CDR3 is CASSLGQANQPQHF. The CDR3, as DNA: TGTGCCAGCAGCTTGGGGCAGGCTAATCAGCCCCAGCATTTT. Variable domain in full (rest from reference TRBV5-6 and TRBJ1-5): DAGVTQSPTHLIKTRGQQVTLRCSPKSGHDTVSWYQQALGQGPQFIFQYYEEEERQRGNFPDRFSGHQFPNYSSELNVNALLLGDSALYLCASSLGQANQPQHFGDGTRLSIL.